A selection of T cell receptor beta chains follows, all from one sample in a study of cytomegalovirus exposure and HLA in healthy donors. Generated by immunoSEQ multiplex PCR, the TCRdb table keeps only in-frame clones and is missing some. This sample has more than 85,000 clones; about 69% occur once, and the top ten carry about 4.4%. Sequencing input: PBMCs. The receptor source for this set is a human donor in good health. Each CDR3 is given with its conserved first and last residue. The D gene is left open where the match is weak. Where a row states a size, it is once, few, many or the class of an expanded clone; other rows omit it.

clone_size: NA
v_call: TRBV7-9
j_call: TRBJ2-7
d_call: NA
cdr3_aa: CASSLAQSSYEQYF
cdr3_nt: TGTGCCAGCAGCTTAGCACAGAGCTCCTACGAGCAGTACTTC

clone_size: few
v_call: TRBV7-9
j_call: TRBJ2-1
d_call: NA
cdr3_aa: CASSKRELLNEQFF
cdr3_nt: TGTGCCAGCAGTAAGAGGGAGCTTTTGAATGAGCAGTTCTTC

clone_size: NA
v_call: TRBV4-1
j_call: TRBJ1-3
d_call: NA
cdr3_aa: CASSGTGNTIYF
cdr3_nt: TGCGCCAGCAGCGGTACAGGAAACACCATATATTTT

clone_size: NA
v_call: TRBV21-1
j_call: TRBJ1-1
d_call: NA
cdr3_aa: CASTNPGHGTRLF
cdr3_nt: TGTGCCAGCACCAACCCTGGGCACGGGACTCGCCTCTTT

clone_size: once
v_call: TRBV7-6
j_call: TRBJ2-7
d_call: TRBD2
cdr3_aa: CASSLAGTSGYEQYF
cdr3_nt: TGTGCCAGCAGCTTAGCCGGGACTAGCGGTTACGAGCAGTACTTC

clone_size: NA
v_call: TRBV13
j_call: TRBJ2-3
d_call: NA
cdr3_aa: CASSFERDTQYF
cdr3_nt: TGTGCCAGCAGCTTTGAACGGGATACGCAGTATTTT

clone_size: NA
v_call: TRBV28
j_call: TRBJ2-1
d_call: NA
cdr3_aa: CASSLGFREFDNEQFF
cdr3_nt: TGTGCCAGCAGTTTGGGTTTCCGGGAGTTCGACAATGAGCAGTTCTTC

clone_size: NA
v_call: TRBV29-1
j_call: TRBJ1-2
d_call: TRBD1
cdr3_aa: CSVQRQGLGYTF
cdr3_nt: TGCAGCGTTCAGCGACAGGGTCTTGGCTACACCTTC

clone_size: NA
v_call: TRBV7-9
j_call: TRBJ1-1
d_call: NA
cdr3_aa: CASSLESPVNTEAFF
cdr3_nt: TGTGCCAGCAGCTTAGAAAGCCCGGTGAACACTGAAGCTTTCTTT

clone_size: NA
v_call: TRBV12-1
j_call: TRBJ2-3
d_call: NA
cdr3_aa: CADGGGLSTDTQYF
cdr3_nt: TGTGCCGACGGGGGGGGACTAAGCACAGATACGCAGTATTTT

clone_size: NA
v_call: TRBV2
j_call: TRBJ1-1
d_call: TRBD1
cdr3_aa: CASSGSGTGEAFF
cdr3_nt: TGTGCCAGCAGTGGATCCGGGACAGGTGAAGCTTTCTTT

clone_size: NA
v_call: TRBV6-5
j_call: TRBJ2-1
d_call: TRBD1
cdr3_aa: CASSRGQGANEQFF
cdr3_nt: TGTGCCAGCAGTAGGGGACAGGGTGCCAATGAGCAGTTCTTC

clone_size: NA
v_call: TRBV12-2
j_call: TRBJ2-7
d_call: NA
cdr3_aa: CASRLGGLAGYEQYF
cdr3_nt: TGTGCAAGTCGCTTAGGCGGCCTAGCGGGCTACGAGCAGTACTTC

clone_size: NA
v_call: TRBV19
j_call: TRBJ1-1
d_call: TRBD1
cdr3_aa: CASSPGTDTFENTEAFF
cdr3_nt: TGTGCCAGTAGTCCTGGGACAGATACCTTCGAAAACACTGAAGCTTTCTTT

clone_size: NA
v_call: TRBV19
j_call: TRBJ1-5
d_call: NA
cdr3_aa: CASSIRGAAGGSNQPQHF
cdr3_nt: TGTGCCAGTAGTATACGGGGAGCCGCAGGCGGTAGCAATCAGCCCCAGCATTTT

clone_size: few
v_call: TRBV5-8
j_call: TRBJ2-2
d_call: NA
cdr3_aa: CASSLAGPTGELFF
cdr3_nt: TGTGCCAGCAGCTTGGCAGGTCCGACCGGGGAGCTGTTTTTT

clone_size: NA
v_call: TRBV27
j_call: TRBJ1-2
d_call: TRBD1
cdr3_aa: CASSSRTGRDGYTF
cdr3_nt: TGTGCCAGCAGTTCCAGGACAGGAAGAGACGGCTACACCTTC

clone_size: NA
v_call: TRBV30
j_call: TRBJ1-1
d_call: NA
cdr3_aa: CAWSAKGWTEAFF
cdr3_nt: TGTGCCTGGAGTGCAAAGGGGTGGACTGAAGCTTTCTTT

clone_size: NA
v_call: TRBV27
j_call: TRBJ1-1
d_call: TRBD1
cdr3_aa: CASSSGTGNTEAFF
cdr3_nt: TGTGCCAGCAGTTCAGGGACAGGGAACACTGAAGCTTTCTTT

clone_size: NA
v_call: TRBV10-3
j_call: TRBJ2-7
d_call: TRBD2
cdr3_aa: CSTIAGGSGYYEQYF
cdr3_nt: TGTTCAACTATAGCGGGAGGCTCTGGTTACTACGAGCAGTACTTC

clone_size: NA
v_call: TRBV7-3
j_call: TRBJ2-2
d_call: NA
cdr3_aa: CASSRGGVAGTGELFF
cdr3_nt: TGTGCCAGCAGCCGGGGTGGGGTCGCGGGGACCGGGGAGCTGTTTTTT

clone_size: NA
v_call: TRBV4-1
j_call: TRBJ2-7
d_call: TRBD1
cdr3_aa: CASSQVGGQRHYEQYF
cdr3_nt: TGCGCCAGCAGCCAAGTAGGGGGACAGAGACACTACGAGCAGTACTTC

clone_size: NA
v_call: TRBV7-9
j_call: TRBJ1-1
d_call: NA
cdr3_aa: CASSREEAFF
cdr3_nt: TGTGCCAGCAGCCGAGAGGAAGCTTTCTTT

clone_size: few
v_call: TRBV19
j_call: TRBJ2-3
d_call: TRBD1
cdr3_aa: CASSPGGRQGDTQYF
cdr3_nt: TGTGCCAGTAGTCCCGGTGGTCGACAGGGCGATACGCAGTATTTT

clone_size: NA
v_call: TRBV5-4
j_call: TRBJ2-4
d_call: NA
cdr3_aa: CASSLPGRNDIQYF
cdr3_nt: TGTGCCAGCAGCCTACCGGGAAGGAACGACATTCAGTACTTC

clone_size: NA
v_call: TRBV28
j_call: TRBJ2-1
d_call: NA
cdr3_aa: CASSPIGLAYNEQFF
cdr3_nt: TGTGCCAGCAGTCCGATTGGGCTGGCCTACAATGAGCAGTTCTTC

clone_size: few
v_call: TRBV5-1
j_call: TRBJ1-1
d_call: TRBD1
cdr3_aa: CASSGTGGVNTEAFF
cdr3_nt: TGCGCCAGCAGCGGGACAGGGGGCGTGAACACTGAAGCTTTCTTT

clone_size: few
v_call: TRBV6-5
j_call: TRBJ2-5
d_call: NA
cdr3_aa: CASRERLDQETQYF
cdr3_nt: TGTGCCAGCAGGGAAAGACTAGACCAAGAGACCCAGTACTTC

clone_size: NA
v_call: TRBV11-2
j_call: TRBJ2-1
d_call: TRBD2
cdr3_aa: CASSLTGTSGTEQFF
cdr3_nt: TGTGCCAGCAGCTTGACCGGGACTAGCGGGACTGAGCAGTTCTTC